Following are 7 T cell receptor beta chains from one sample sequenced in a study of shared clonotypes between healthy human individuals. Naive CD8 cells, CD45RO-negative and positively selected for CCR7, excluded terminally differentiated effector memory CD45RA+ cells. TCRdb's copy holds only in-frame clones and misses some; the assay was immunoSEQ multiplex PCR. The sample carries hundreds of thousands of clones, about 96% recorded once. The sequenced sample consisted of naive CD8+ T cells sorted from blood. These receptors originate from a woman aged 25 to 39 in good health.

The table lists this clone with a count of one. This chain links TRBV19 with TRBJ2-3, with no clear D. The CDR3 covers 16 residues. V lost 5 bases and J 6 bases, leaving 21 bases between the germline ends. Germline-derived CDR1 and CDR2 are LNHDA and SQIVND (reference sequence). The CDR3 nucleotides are TGTGCCAGTAGTCCCCCCCGGGTAGGGATATTGGATACGCAGTATTTT. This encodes CASSPPRVGILDTQYF.

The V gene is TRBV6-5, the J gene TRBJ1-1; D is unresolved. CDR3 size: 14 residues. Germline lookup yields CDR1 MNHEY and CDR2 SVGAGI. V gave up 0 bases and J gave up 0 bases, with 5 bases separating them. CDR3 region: CASSYSLLNTEAFF. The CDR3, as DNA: TGTGCCAGCAGTTACTCACTACTGAACACTGAAGCTTTCTTT.

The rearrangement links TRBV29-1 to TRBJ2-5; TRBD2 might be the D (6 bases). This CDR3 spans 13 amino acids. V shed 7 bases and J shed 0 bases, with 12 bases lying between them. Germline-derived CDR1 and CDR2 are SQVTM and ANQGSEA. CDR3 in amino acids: CSAPGGYQETQYF. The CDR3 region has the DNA TGCAGCGCTCCAGGAGGGTACCAAGAGACCCAGTACTTC.

The CDR3 nucleotides read TGTGCCAGCAGTGAGGTGGGACAATCCTATGGCTACACCTTC. As protein: CASSEVGQSYGYTF. The V call is TRBV6-1, the J call TRBJ1-2; possible D gene TRBD1, 6 bases. The V and J ends lost 3 bases and 4 bases respectively, with 12 bases between them. The CDR3 loop spans 14 amino acids. Germline assignment: CDR1 MNHNS and CDR2 SASEGT.

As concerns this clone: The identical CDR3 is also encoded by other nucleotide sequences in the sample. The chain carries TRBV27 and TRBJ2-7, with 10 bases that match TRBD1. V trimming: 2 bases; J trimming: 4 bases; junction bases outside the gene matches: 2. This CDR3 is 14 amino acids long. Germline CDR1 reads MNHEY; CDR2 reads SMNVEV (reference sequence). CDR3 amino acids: CASSLGTGVYEQYF. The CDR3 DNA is TGTGCCAGCAGTTTAGGGACAGGGGTTTACGAGCAGTACTTC.

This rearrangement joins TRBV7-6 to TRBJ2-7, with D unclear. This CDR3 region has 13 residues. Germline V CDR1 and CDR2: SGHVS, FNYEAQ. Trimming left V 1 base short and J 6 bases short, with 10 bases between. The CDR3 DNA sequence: TGTGCCAGCAGCTTAGGGGTGGAGCCCGAGCAGTACTTC. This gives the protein CASSLGVEPEQYF.

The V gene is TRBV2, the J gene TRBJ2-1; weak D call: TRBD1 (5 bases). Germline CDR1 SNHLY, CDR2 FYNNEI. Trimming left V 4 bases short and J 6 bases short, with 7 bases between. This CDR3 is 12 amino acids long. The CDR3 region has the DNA TGTGCCAGCAGTGCAAGGGGCAATGAGCAGTTCTTC. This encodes CASSARGNEQFF.